The source of this TCR beta chain is a study of blood T cell repertoires in COVID-19. Unmatched junction bases numbered 7, after V lost 6 bases and J lost 4 bases. This CDR3 contains 15 residues. The V gene's germline CDR1 is MDHEN and CDR2 SYDVKM. Sequencing used immunoSEQ multiplex PCR; TCRdb keeps in-frame clones, though not all of them. The sample has 150,000 or so clones; 85% to 90% are singletons. This TCR derives from a man aged 18 to 29 with COVID-19, enrolled during active disease. The chain recombines TRBV28 with TRBJ1-5; 9 bases fit TRBD1. Material for sequencing was peripheral blood. The CDR3 loop reads CASRLDRGGNQPQHF. CDR3 in DNA: TGTGCCAGCAGACTCGACAGGGGGGGAAATCAGCCCCAGCATTTT.